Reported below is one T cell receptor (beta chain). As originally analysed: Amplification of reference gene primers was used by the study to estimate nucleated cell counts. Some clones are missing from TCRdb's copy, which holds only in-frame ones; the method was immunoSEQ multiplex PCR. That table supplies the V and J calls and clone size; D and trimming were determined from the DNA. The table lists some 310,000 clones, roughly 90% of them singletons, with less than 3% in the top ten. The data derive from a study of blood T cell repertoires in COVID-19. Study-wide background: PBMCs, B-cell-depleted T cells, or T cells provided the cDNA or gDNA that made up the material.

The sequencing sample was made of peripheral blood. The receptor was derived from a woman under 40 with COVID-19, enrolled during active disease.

DNA of the CDR3: TGCGCCAGCAGCCAAGAGTATAGCCAGGGTGGGACCGGGGAGCTGTTTTTT. Protein product: CASSQEYSQGGTGELFF. This chain links TRBV4-1 with TRBJ2-2; tentatively, D is TRBD1 (5 bases). Trimming removed 0 bases at V and 5 bases at J, with 16 bases between. The CDR3 loop spans 17 amino acids. CDR1 is MGHRA, CDR2 YSYEKL, per germline.